The next 2 T cell receptor beta chains were all read from a single sample in a study. TCRdb reanalysed the 5' RACE reads using MiXCR and keeps one entry per CDR3 protein. The sample holds 1,500 to 2,000 distinct CDR3 sequences, 6.5% to 9% seen once. Material: central memory T cells from blood PBMCs. Subset here: central memory CD4+ T cells. Source of these receptors: a female donor with HIV.

The chain uses TRBV10-1 and TRBJ1-2, with 7 bases fitting TRBD1. V lost 8 bases, J lost 8 bases, and 8 bases stayed unmatched. Germline V lookup: CDR1 WNHNN, CDR2 SYGVQD (reference sequence). The CDR3 has 12 residues. CDR3: CASGDSLQGYTF. In DNA, the CDR3 is TGCGCCAGCGGGGACAGTTTGCAGGGCTACACCTTC.

V usage is TRBV15 and J usage is TRBJ2-1, with 9 bases aligning to TRBD2. Trimming removed 5 bases from V and 4 bases from J; junction bases left unmatched: 9. The CDR3 is made up of 16 amino acids. Germline V gives CDR1 LNHNV, CDR2 YYDKDF (reference sequence). The CDR3 bases are TGTGCCACCAGCGCTAGCGGGGTCTTTAGGTACAATGAGCAGTTCTTC. It specifies CATSASGVFRYNEQFF.